These T cell receptor beta chains were read from a single sample in a study of breast tumors, draining lymph nodes, adjacent tissues. A single record per CDR3 protein comes from TCRdb applying MiXCR to the multiplex PCR reads. The table has about 300,000 distinct CDR3 sequences, roughly 30% seen once. Specimen: axillary lymph node tissue. These receptors came from a female donor with breast cancer. Some clones in this sample may be carry-over from other donors' samples. CDR3s include the opening cysteine and the closing phenylalanine or tryptophan. The D gene is left open where the match is weak. The size of a clone is reported for some rows only, either as once, few or many, or as a class for expanded clones.

d_gene,abundance,v_gene,j_gene,len,CDR3nt,CDR3aa
.,many,TRBV2,TRBJ2-7,9,TGTGCCACCTCCTACGAGCAGTACTTC,CATSYEQYF
.,few,TRBV12-3/TRBV12-4,TRBJ2-4,14,TGTGCCAGCAGTCCGGCGGGAGCCAAAAACATTCAGTACTTC,CASSPAGAKNIQYF
.,once,TRBV11-2,TRBJ2-1,14,TGTGCCAGCACTAAGGACAGCTCCTACAATGAGCAGTTCTTC,CASTKDSSYNEQFF
.,.,TRBV5-5,TRBJ2-3,14,TGTGCCAGCAGCACTAGCCCCCCCACAGATACGCAGTATTTT,CASSTSPPTDTQYF
TRBD2,many,TRBV7-3,TRBJ2-1,16,TGTGCCAGCAGCTTAACTCTAGCGGGAGGATACAATGAGCAGTTCTTC,CASSLTLAGGYNEQFF
TRBD1,many,TRBV7-8,TRBJ1-4,15,TGTGCCAGCAGCCCTCTCGACAGGGCAAATGAAAAACTGTTTTTT,CASSPLDRANEKLFF
.,.,TRBV5-5,TRBJ2-4,15,TGTGCCAGCAGCTCGGGGTGGACAGCAATCAATATTCAGTACTTC,CASSSGWTAINIQYF
TRBD1,many,TRBV20-1,TRBJ1-4,15,TGCAGTGCTAGTGGGTTCAGGGGGCTGGGTGAAAAACTGTTTTTT,CSASGFRGLGEKLFF
TRBD2,many,TRBV4-3,TRBJ2-2,19,TGCGCCAGCAGCCAGATGGGACTAGCGGGCATACCGAACACCGGGGAGCTGTTTTTT,CASSQMGLAGIPNTGELFF
TRBD2,.,TRBV3-1,TRBJ2-3,16,TGTGCCAGCAGTTTGAGACTAGCGGGCTTCACAGATACGCAGTATTTT,CASSLRLAGFTDTQYF
TRBD2,many,TRBV20-1,TRBJ2-7,14,TGCAGTGCTAGGCCTACTAGCGGGATCTACGAGCAGTACTTC,CSARPTSGIYEQYF
TRBD1,many,TRBV20-1,TRBJ1-2,13,TGCAGTGCTAGCTCCAGGGGGAACTATGGCTACACCTTC,CSASSRGNYGYTF
.,.,TRBV25-1,TRBJ2-5,10,TGTGCCCAGTACCAAGAGACCCAGTACTTC,CAQYQETQYF
TRBD1,many,TRBV20-1,TRBJ1-6,14,TGCAGTGCTAGAGTTGGACAGGAGTTTTCACCCCTCCACTTT,CSARVGQEFSPLHF
TRBD2,many,TRBV12-3/TRBV12-4,TRBJ2-1,14,TGTGCCAGCAGTTTAGACGACAGCGGGGATGAGCAGTTCTTC,CASSLDDSGDEQFF
.,many,TRBV20-1,TRBJ1-4,15,TGCAGTGCTAGAGGCCAAGGGGAGGCTAATGAAAAACTGTTTTTT,CSARGQGEANEKLFF
.,many,TRBV5-6,TRBJ2-7,13,TGTGCCAGCAGCTTTTTCGGCGTCTACGAGCAGTACTTC,CASSFFGVYEQYF
TRBD1,many,TRBV11-2,TRBJ1-5,16,TGTGCCAGCAGCCCAACCGGGACAGGCCCCAATCAGCCCCAGCATTTT,CASSPTGTGPNQPQHF
.,many,TRBV24-1,TRBJ2-3,16,TGTGCCACCAGTGATTTCACGAGCGGTAGCACAGATACGCAGTATTTT,CATSDFTSGSTDTQYF
.,.,TRBV27,TRBJ2-1,18,TGTGCCAGCAGTTCAGCCATGGATCCCGAGGCGTATTACAATGAGCAGTTCTTC,CASSSAMDPEAYYNEQFF
TRBD2,.,TRBV20-1,TRBJ2-5,16,TGCAGTGCTTCTGACGGACTAGCGGGAACCCAAGAGACCCAGTACTTC,CSASDGLAGTQETQYF